A single TCR beta chain is shown here with its context. Its cognate antigen has yet to be identified. Base quality data are lacking; no much larger clone is found one base away. This entry is derived from a study of blood T cell repertoires in COVID-19 (dated by TCRdb to 2020 to 2022). Background on the whole study: The collaborator samples originated in the United States, Italy and Spain and spanned the acute and convalescent phases of COVID-19. The material from the prospective study consisted of cDNA or gDNA derived from T cells, B-cell-depleted T cells, or PBMCs. Deeply sampled blood TCRbeta repertoires from subjects exposed to, actively infected with, or recovered from COVID-19 were included in the dataset. The repertoires were released in a freely available public database intended as a resource for research on the immune response to SARS-CoV-2. Samples came from the ongoing ImmuneRACE study (first 160 participants) plus 1,254 subjects from 6 global collaborators. A de-identified subject ID, COVID-19 status, age in years and sex were almost always included in the sample metadata. Where available, HLA class I and class II types were obtained from metadata supplied by the sample provider rather than from assay-based typing. What the work shows at the level of the full study, not this receptor alone: How much clinical and demographic metadata was included differed by source and by participant, and the metadata was provided uncurated.

The immunoSEQ Assay, a bias-controlled multiplex PCR, was used to amplify TCRbeta CDR3 regions from genomic DNA. The published analysis was carried out like this. Nucleated cell counts per sample were estimated from amplification of reference gene primers within the assay. To quantify the absolute abundance of each unique TCRbeta CDR3 rearrangement, sequence reads were collapsed and filtered. For each sample, productive Simpson clonality was calculated as the square root of Simpson's diversity index over productive rearrangements. Here the immuneACCESS table is served through TCRdb, limited to in-frame sequences with V and J called. Missing clones are a known gap in these copies; in checked studies unresolved V genes cover under half, and the rest lacks a known reason. The V and J calls and the clone size are those of that table, but D and trimming were determined from the DNA. For this sample there are about 83,000 clones; roughly 80% appear just once. The ten largest account for around 15% of the sample.

V is shortened by 8 bases, J by 6 bases, and the region joining them spans 8 bases. The CDR3 holds 11 amino acids from the cysteine to the phenylalanine. The read is trimmed to its CDR3 DNA, 33 bases read in frame from base 1. The CDR1 and CDR2 encoded by the germline V gene are SGHVS and FQNEAQ. Collaborating institutions collected whole blood in K2EDTA tubes following their own protocols. For TCRbeta analysis, collaborator samples were shipped as frozen whole blood, as isolated PBMCs, or as DNA extracted from either sample type. Sequencing was done on a sample of peripheral blood. The chain employs TRBV7-8 and TRBJ2-1, with the D gene too uncertain to name. This receptor was identified in a woman older than 75 with acute or convalescent COVID-19. The sequenced DNA is TGTGCCAGCTTTTACAGCAATGAGCAGTTCTTC. Its protein reads: CASFYSNEQFF.